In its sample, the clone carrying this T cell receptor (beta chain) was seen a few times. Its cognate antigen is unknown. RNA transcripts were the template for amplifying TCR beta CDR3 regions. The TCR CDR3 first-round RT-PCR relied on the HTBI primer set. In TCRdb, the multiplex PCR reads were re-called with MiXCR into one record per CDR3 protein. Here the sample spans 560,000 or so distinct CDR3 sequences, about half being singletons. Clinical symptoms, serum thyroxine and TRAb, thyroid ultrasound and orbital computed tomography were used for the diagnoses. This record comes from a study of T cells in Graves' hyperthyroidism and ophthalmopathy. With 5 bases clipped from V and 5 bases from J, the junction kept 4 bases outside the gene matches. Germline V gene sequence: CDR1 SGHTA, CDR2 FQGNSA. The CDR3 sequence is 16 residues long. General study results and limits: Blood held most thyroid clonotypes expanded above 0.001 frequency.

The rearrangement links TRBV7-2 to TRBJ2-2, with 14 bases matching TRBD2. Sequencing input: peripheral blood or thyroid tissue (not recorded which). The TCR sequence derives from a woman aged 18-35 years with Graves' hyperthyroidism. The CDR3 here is CASSMGTSGSTGELFF. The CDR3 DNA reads TGTGCCAGCAGCATGGGGACTAGCGGGAGTACCGGGGAGCTGTTTTTT.